Following are 11 T cell receptor beta chains from one sample sequenced in a study of long-term antiretroviral therapy in people with HIV. They ran version v3.0 of the immunoSEQ assay at survey level. Measured with immunoSEQ multiplex PCR; TCRdb has only the in-frame clones, and not every one. The profile shows about 22,000 clones, around 80% of them singletons. The sample in question was unsorted PBMCs, obtained 4.1 years after starting antiretroviral therapy. Receptor source: a middle-aged woman with HIV.

V and J are TRBV27 and TRBJ2-7; TRBD2 agrees at 13 bases. The CDR3 runs 16 residues. The V gene's germline CDR1 is MNHEY and CDR2 SMNVEV (reference sequence). V dropped 3 bases and J dropped 2; count of bases not matched to a gene: 4. CDR3 DNA: TGTGCCAGCAGTTTCCGAGGACTAGCGGGGGCCTACGAGCAGTACTTC. Protein product: CASSFRGLAGAYEQYF.

This clone was detected once. The chain employs TRBV2 and TRBJ2-3; TRBD2 agrees at 9 bases. Unmatched junction bases numbered 4, after V lost 2 bases and J lost 1 base. CDR1 SNHLY and CDR2 FYNNEI come from the germline V gene. The CDR3 loop spans 16 amino acids. The CDR3 region has the DNA TGTGCCAGCAGTGAAAAGGCGGGAGGGGGCACAGATACGCAGTATTTT. Translation: CASSEKAGGGTDTQYF. The whole variable domain, remainder taken from reference TRBV2 and TRBJ2-3, is EPEVTQTPSHQVTQMGQEVILRCVPISNHLYFYWYRQILGQKVEFLVSFYNNEISEKSEIFDDQFSVERPDGSNFTLKIRSTKLEDSAMYFCASSEKAGGGTDTQYFGPGTRLTVL.

This clone was seen a handful of times. This chain links TRBV5-3 with TRBJ1-2; D is unresolved. TRBV5-3 is recorded as an ORF, its role being uncertain. The CDR3 sequence is 12 residues long. Trimming shortened V by 2 bases and J by 4 bases, and 6 bases separated the two germline ends. CDR3 in DNA: TGTGCCAGAAGCTTCCAACTCTATGGCTACACCTTC. Protein sequence: CARSFQLYGYTF.

This chain links TRBV6-5 with TRBJ2-7; TRBD2 agrees at 11 bases. Unmatched junction bases numbered 11, after V lost 11 bases and J lost 2 bases. CDR3 length equals 15 residues. CDR1 is MNHEY, CDR2 SVGAGI, per germline. As DNA, the CDR3 is TGTGCCTCCTGGGCTAGCGGGGGGCCCGCCTACGAGCAGTACTTC. Amino acids: CASWASGGPAYEQYF.

This clone is judged medium-sized. The V gene is TRBV4-1, the J gene TRBJ1-2; tentative D call: TRBD1 (5 bases). The ends were cut back, 1 base at V and 6 bases at J, with 12 bases in the middle. The CDR3 is 14 residues long. Germline-derived CDR1 and CDR2 are MGHRA and YSYEKL. CDR3 DNA sequence: TGCGCCAGCAGCCAAGTGGGGACGAAGGATGGCTACACCTTC. Its protein is CASSQVGTKDGYTF.

The gene calls are TRBV5-1 and TRBJ2-1; 7 nucleotides line up with TRBD1. With V trimmed by 4 bases and J by 3 bases, 7 bases remained unmatched. Per the germline V gene, CDR1 is SGHRS and CDR2 is YFSETQ. This CDR3 has 15 amino acids. This chain's CDR3 is CASSDPGQYYNEQFF. CDR3 sequence (DNA): TGCGCCAGCAGCGATCCGGGACAGTACTACAATGAGCAGTTCTTC. Full variable domain (outside the CDR3, taken from reference TRBV5-1 and TRBJ2-1): KAGVTQTPRYLIKTRGQQVTLSCSPISGHRSVSWYQQTPGQGLQFLFEYFSETQRNKGNFPGRFSGRQFSNSRSEMNVSTLELGDSALYLCASSDPGQYYNEQFFGPGTRLTVL.

About this clone: One junction end does not reproduce the germline sequence, and a read error may be involved. The V and J genes are TRBV13 and TRBJ1-4; 7 nucleotides agree with TRBD1. There are 15 residues in the CDR3. CDR1 and CDR2 from the germline V gene are PRHDT and FYEKMQ (reference sequence). CDR3 sequence (DNA): TGTGCCAGCAGCGTAGGGGGCCGGGGCACTGAAAAACTGTTTTTT. This translates into CASSVGGRGTEKLFF.

This clone was observed a single time. The J gene is TRBJ1-1, the V gene TRBV6-5, with 7 bases matching TRBD1. Germline V gives CDR1 MNHEY, CDR2 SVGAGI. The CDR3 sequence is 13 residues long. The DNA for the CDR3 is TGTGCGTCTACAAAATCAGGGGGCACTGAAGCTTTCTTT. Translated, it gives CASTKSGGTEAFF.

The chain has TRBV4-3 and TRBJ2-7, with a weak D call TRBD2 (6 bases). Trimming took off 0 bases at V and 0 bases at J, with 12 bases between the two ends. CDR1 is LGHNA and CDR2 is YSLEER in the germline V gene. This CDR3 comprises 16 residues. In nucleotides, the CDR3 is TGCGCCAGCAGCCAAGATCACTTTAGCGGCTCCTACGAGCAGTACTTC. This translates into CASSQDHFSGSYEQYF.

The chain joins TRBV4-1 to TRBJ2-7; no reliable D call. The CDR3 extends over 15 amino acids. Trimming cost V 1 base and J 3 bases, with 13 bases left between them. Germline-derived CDR1 and CDR2 are MGHRA and YSYEKL. This chain's CDR3 is CASSQANLDLYEQYF. In nucleotides, the CDR3 is TGCGCCAGCAGCCAAGCGAACCTCGATCTCTACGAGCAGTACTTC.

V usage is TRBV5-1 and J usage is TRBJ2-6; a weak D match, TRBD1 (5 bases). Trimming stripped 4 bases from V and 1 base from J, with 12 bases between. Germline loops: CDR1 SGHRS, CDR2 YFSETQ. CDR3 length equals 16 residues. The CDR3 DNA is TGCGCCAGCAGCAGACCAGGGCCGTCTGGGGCCAACGTCCTGACTTTC. Protein: CASSRPGPSGANVLTF. Using reference TRBV5-1 and TRBJ2-6 for the parts outside the CDR3, the full variable domain is KAGVTQTPRYLIKTRGQQVTLSCSPISGHRSVSWYQQTPGQGLQFLFEYFSETQRNKGNFPGRFSGRQFSNSRSEMNVSTLELGDSALYLCASSRPGPSGANVLTFGAGSRLTVL.